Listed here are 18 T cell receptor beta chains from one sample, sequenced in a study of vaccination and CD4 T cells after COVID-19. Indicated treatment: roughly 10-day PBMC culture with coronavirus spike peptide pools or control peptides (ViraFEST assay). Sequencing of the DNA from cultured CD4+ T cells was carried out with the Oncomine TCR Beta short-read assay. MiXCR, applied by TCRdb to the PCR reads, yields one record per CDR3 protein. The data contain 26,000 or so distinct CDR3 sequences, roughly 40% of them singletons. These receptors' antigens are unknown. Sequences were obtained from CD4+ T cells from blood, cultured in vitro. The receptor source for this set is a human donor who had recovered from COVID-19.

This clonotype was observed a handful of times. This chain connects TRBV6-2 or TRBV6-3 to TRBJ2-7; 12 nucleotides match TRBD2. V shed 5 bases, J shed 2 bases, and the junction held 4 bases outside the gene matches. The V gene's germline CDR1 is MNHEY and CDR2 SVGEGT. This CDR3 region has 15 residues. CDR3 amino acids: CASSLLAGGPYEQYF. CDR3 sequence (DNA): TGTGCCAGCAGTCTTCTAGCGGGAGGGCCCTACGAGCAGTACTTC.

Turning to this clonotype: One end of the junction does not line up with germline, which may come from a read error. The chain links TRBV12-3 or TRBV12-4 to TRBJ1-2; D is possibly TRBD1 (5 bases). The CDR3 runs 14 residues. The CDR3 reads CASSLGRTGSTRAF. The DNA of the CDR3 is TGTGCCAGCAGCCTAGGCCGTACAGGAAGCACTCGCGCCTTC.

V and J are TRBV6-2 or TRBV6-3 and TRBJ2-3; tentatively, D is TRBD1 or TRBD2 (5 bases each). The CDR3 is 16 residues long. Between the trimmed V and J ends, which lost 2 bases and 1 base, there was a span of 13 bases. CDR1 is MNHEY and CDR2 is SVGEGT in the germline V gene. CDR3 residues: CASSYRIGTGTDTQYF. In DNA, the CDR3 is TGTGCCAGCAGTTACCGGATCGGGACGGGCACAGATACGCAGTATTTT.

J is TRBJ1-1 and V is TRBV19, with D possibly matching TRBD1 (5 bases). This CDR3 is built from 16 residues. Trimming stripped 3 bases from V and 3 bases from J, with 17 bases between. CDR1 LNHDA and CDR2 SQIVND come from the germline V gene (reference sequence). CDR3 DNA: TGTGCCAGTAGTATGGGACTCATTCTCCGGCACACTGAAGCTTTCTTT. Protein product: CASSMGLILRHTEAFF.

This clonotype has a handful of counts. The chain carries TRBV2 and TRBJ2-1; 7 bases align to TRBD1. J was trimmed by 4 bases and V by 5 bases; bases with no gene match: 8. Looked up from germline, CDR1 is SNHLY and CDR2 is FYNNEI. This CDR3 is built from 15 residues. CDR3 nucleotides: TGTGCCAGCAGTCTTACCGGGACAGCATACAATGAGCAGTTCTTC. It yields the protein CASSLTGTAYNEQFF.

For the CDR3, the DNA is TGCAGTGCGCTGGGTCGGGGGGGAGATACGCAGTATTTT. Amino acids: CSALGRGGDTQYF. V usage is TRBV20-1 and J usage is TRBJ2-3, with 8 nucleotides matching TRBD2. Germline CDR1 and CDR2: DFQATT and SNEGSKA (reference sequence). The CDR3 is 13 residues long. The J segment lost 5 bases and the V segment lost 6 bases, leaving 7 bases of the junction unmatched.

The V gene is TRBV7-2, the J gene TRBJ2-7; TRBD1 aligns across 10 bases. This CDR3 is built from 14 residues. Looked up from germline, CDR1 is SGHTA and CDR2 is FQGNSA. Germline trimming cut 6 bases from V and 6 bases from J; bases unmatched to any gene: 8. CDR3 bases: TGTGCCAGCAGGTCGGGACAGGGGAGGGCCGAGCAGTACTTC. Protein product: CASRSGQGRAEQYF.

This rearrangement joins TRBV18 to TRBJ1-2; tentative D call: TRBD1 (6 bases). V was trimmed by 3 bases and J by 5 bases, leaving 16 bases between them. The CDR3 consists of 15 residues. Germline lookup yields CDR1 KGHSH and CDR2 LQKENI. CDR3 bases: TGTGCCAGCTCACCGGGGGGCGCGGGCTTGTATGGCTACACCTTC. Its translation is CASSPGGAGLYGYTF.

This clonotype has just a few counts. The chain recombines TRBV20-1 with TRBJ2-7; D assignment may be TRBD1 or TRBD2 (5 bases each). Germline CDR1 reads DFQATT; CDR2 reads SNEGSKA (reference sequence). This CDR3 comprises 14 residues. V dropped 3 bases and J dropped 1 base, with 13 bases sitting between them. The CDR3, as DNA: TGCAGTGCTAGGTCGGGGACGGTATCCTACGAGCAGTACTTC. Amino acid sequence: CSARSGTVSYEQYF.

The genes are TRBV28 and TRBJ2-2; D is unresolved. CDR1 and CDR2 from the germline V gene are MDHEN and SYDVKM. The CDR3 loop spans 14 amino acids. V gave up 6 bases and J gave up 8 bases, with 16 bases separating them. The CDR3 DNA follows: TGTGCCAGCAGCCAAGATTGGACGGCTGGGGAGCTGTTTTTT. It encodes CASSQDWTAGELFF.

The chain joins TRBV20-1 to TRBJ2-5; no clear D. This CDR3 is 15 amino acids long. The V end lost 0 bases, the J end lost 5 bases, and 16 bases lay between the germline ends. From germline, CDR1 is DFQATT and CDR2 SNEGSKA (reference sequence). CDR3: CSARDATGTRETQYF. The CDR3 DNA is TGCAGTGCTAGAGACGCGACTGGTACCCGCGAGACCCAGTACTTC.

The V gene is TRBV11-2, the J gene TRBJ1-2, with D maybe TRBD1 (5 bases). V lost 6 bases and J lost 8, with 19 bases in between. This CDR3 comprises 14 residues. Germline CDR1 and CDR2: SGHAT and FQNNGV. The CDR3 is CASRRPGRTEGYTF. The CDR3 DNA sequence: TGTGCCAGCAGACGACCGGGACGCACGGAAGGCTACACCTTC.

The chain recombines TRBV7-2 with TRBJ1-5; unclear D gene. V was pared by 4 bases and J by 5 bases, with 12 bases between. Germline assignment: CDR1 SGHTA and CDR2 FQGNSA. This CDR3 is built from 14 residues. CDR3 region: CASSSTAVYQPQHF. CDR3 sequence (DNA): TGTGCCAGCAGCTCGACCGCGGTTTATCAGCCCCAGCATTTT.

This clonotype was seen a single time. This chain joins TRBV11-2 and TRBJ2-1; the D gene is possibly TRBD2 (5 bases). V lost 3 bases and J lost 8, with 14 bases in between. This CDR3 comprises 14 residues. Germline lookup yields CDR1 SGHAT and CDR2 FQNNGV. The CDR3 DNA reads TGTGCCAGCAGCTTTAGGACTGGGAATGATGAGCAGTTCTTC. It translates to CASSFRTGNDEQFF.

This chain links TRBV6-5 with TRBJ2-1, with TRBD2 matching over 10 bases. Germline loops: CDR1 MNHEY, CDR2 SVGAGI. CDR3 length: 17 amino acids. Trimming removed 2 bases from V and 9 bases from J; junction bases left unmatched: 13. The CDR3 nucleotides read TGTGCCAGCAGTTACGCATCTAGCGGGAGATTATTGGGTGAGCAGTTCTTC. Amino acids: CASSYASSGRLLGEQFF.

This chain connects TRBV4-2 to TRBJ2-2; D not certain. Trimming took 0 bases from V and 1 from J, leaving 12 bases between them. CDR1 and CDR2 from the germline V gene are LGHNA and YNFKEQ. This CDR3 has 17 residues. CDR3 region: CASSQESGRVNTGELFF. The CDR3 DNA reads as TGTGCCAGCAGCCAAGAATCTGGCCGAGTGAACACCGGGGAGCTGTTTTTT.

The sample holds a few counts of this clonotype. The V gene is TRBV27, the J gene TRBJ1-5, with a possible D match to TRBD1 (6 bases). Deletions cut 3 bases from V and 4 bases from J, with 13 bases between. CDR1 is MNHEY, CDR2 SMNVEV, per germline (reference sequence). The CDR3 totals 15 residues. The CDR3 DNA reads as TGTGCCAGCAGTTTTGATAGGGACACTAATCAGCCCCAGCATTTT. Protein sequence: CASSFDRDTNQPQHF.

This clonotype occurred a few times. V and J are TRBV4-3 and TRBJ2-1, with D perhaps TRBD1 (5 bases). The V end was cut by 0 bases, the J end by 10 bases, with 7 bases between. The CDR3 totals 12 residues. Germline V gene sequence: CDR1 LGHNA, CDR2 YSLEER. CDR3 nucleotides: TGCGCCAGCAGCCAAGAATGGGGCGAGCAGTTCTTC. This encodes CASSQEWGEQFF.